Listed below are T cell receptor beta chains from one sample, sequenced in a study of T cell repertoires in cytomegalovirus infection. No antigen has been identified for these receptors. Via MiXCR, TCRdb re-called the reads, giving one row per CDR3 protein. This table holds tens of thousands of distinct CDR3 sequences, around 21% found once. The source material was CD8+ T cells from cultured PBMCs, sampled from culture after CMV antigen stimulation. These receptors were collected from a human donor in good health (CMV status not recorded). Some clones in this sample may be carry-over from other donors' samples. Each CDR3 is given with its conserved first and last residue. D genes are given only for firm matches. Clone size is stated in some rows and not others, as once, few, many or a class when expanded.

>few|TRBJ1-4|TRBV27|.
TGTGCCAGCAGTTACGACAGGAGGCCTGAAATCCTGTTTTTT
CASSYDRRPEILFF
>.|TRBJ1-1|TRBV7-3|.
TGTGCCAGCAGCTTAAAGCCCCCGTGGGGGGCTCCGAACACTGAAGCTTTCTTT
CASSLKPPWGAPNTEAFF
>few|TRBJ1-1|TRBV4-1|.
TGCGCCAGCAGCCTCTGGGAGGGAACTGAAGCTTTCTTT
CASSLWEGTEAFF
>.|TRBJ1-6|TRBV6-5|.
TGTGCCAGCAGCAACCGGCTCCCAAATTCACCCCTCCACTTT
CASSNRLPNSPLHF
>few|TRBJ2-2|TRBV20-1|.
TGCAGTGCCCAGGACAGACGAAAGCGACCGAACACCGGGGAGCTGTTTTTT
CSAQDRRKRPNTGELFF
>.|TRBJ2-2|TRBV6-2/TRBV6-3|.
TGTGCCAGCAGTTACGTTAACACCGGGGAGCTGTTTTTT
CASSYVNTGELFF
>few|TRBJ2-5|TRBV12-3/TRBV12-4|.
TGTGCCAGCAGTTCCCAACAGACCCAGTACTTC
CASSSQQTQYF
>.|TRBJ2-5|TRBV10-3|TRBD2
TGTGCCATCAGTGAGCCTGGACTAGCGGGGGGGGAGACCCAGTACTTC
CAISEPGLAGGETQYF
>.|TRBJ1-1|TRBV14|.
TGTGCCAGCAGCCAAGCGAGGGGCTTTAGGACTGAAGCCTTCTTT
CASSQARGFRTEAFF
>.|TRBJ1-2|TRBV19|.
TGTGCCACCAGGGCGACCTATGGCTACACCTTC
CATRATYGYTF
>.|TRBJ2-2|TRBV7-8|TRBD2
TGTGCCAGCAGCTTAGGACCGGGGGGAACAGACTTAGTAGACACCGGGGAGCTGTTTTTT
CASSLGPGGTDLVDTGELFF
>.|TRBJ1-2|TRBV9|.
TGTGCCAGCAGCGTAGACGGCAGTTGGTATGGCTACACCTTC
CASSVDGSWYGYTF
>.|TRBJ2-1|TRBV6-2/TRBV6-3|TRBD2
TGTGCCAGCAGCTCTGGGGATAGCGGGGTGGTCTACGAGCAGTTCTTC
CASSSGDSGVVYEQFF
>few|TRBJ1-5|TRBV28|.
TGTGCCAGCAGTTTACGCAGTATGTTCAATCAGCCCCAGCATTTT
CASSLRSMFNQPQHF
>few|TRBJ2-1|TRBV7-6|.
TGTGCCAGCAGCTTAGGCGGCCTCGGGGGGCAGTTCTTC
CASSLGGLGGQFF
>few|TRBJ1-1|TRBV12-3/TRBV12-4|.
TGTGCCAGCAGCCCCCCGATGAACACTGAAGCTTTCTTT
CASSPPMNTEAFF
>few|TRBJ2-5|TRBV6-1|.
TGTGCCAGCAGTCGACCGGACGAAAGGGGAGAGACCCAGTACTTC
CASSRPDERGETQYF
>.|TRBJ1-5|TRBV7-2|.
TGTGCCAGCAGCTTAGTGGACGCCAAGCCCCAGCATTTT
CASSLVDAKPQHF
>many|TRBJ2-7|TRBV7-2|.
TGTGCCAGCAGCTTACGGGGACCAAGCTACGAGCAGTACTTC
CASSLRGPSYEQYF
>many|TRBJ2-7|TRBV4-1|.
TGCGCCAGCAGCCAAGCCGGGGGTAGGCCGACCTACGAGCAGTACTTC
CASSQAGGRPTYEQYF
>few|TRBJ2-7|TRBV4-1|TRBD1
TGCGCCAGCAGCTCAAGACAGGGGCCCTCCTACGAGCAGTACTTC
CASSSRQGPSYEQYF
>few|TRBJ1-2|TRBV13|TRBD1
TGTGCCAGCAGGTTTGGACAGGGAGCTAACTATGGCTACACCTTC
CASRFGQGANYGYTF
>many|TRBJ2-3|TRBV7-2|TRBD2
TGTGCCAGCAGCTTAGGAGGCCTAGCGGGGGGAACAGATACGCAGTATTTT
CASSLGGLAGGTDTQYF
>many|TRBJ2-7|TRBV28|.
TGTGCCAGCAGCCCTGGAAGGTCCTACGAGCAGTACTTC
CASSPGRSYEQYF
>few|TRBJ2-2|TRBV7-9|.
TGTGCCAGCAGCACCCGGCCCGATAAACAGGGGAACACCGGGGAGCTGTTTTTT
CASSTRPDKQGNTGELFF
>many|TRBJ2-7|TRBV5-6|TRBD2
TGTGCCAGCAGCCCCTGGGGGGGGACCCACGAGCAGTACTTC
CASSPWGGTHEQYF
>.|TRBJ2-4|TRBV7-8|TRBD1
TGTGCCAGCAGCTTAAGGGACAGTCTAGCCAAAAACATTCAGTACTTC
CASSLRDSLAKNIQYF
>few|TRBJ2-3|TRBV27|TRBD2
TGTGCCAGCAACCGAGATGGGACTAGCGGGCCTCTCGCTTACACAGATACGCAGTATTTT
CASNRDGTSGPLAYTDTQYF
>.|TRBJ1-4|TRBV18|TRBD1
TGTGCCAGCTCGCCCGGGACAGGGGACGAAAAACTGTTTTTT
CASSPGTGDEKLFF
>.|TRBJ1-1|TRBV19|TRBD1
TGTGCCACCCGCCAAGGGGGCTTAAGGACTGAAGCTTTCTTT
CATRQGGLRTEAFF
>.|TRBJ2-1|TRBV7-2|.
TGTGCCAGCAGCTTAGCCCCGTTCGGGAGCAATGAGCAGTTCTTC
CASSLAPFGSNEQFF
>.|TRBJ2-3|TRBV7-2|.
TGTGCCAGCAGCTTAACAGCGGTGGTCACAGATACGCAGTATTTT
CASSLTAVVTDTQYF
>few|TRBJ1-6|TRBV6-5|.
TGTGCCACGGGGACACCCCTCCACTTT
CATGTPLHF
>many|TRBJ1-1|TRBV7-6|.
TGTGCCAGCGCGGTGGGGAAAGGGGTGAACACTGAAGCTTTCTTT
CASAVGKGVNTEAFF
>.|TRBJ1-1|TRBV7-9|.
TGTGCCAGCAGCTTGGGCAGGGGTATGAACACTGAAGCTTTCTTT
CASSLGRGMNTEAFF
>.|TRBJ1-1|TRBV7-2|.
TGTGCCAGCAGCGGCGGGGCGAACACTGAAGCTTTCTTT
CASSGGANTEAFF
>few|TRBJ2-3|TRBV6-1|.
TGTGCCAGCAGTGAATGGAGGGGCAACACAGATACGCAGTATTTT
CASSEWRGNTDTQYF
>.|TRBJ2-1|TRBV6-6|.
TGTGCCAGCAGTTACCAGTACAGGGCGTATCACAATGAGCAGTTCTTC
CASSYQYRAYHNEQFF
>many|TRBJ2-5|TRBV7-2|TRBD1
TGTGCCAGCAGCTGGACCCCCGGGACAGGGCATCAAGAGACCCAGTACTTC
CASSWTPGTGHQETQYF
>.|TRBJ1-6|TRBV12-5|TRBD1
TGTGCTAGTGGCCTTGGACAGGGTAATTCACCCCTCCACTTT
CASGLGQGNSPLHF
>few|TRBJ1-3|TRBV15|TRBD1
TGTGCCACCAGCAGTAGGACAGGCGAAAAACTCTCTGGAAACACCATATATTTT
CATSSRTGEKLSGNTIYF
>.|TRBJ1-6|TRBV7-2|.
TGTGCCAGCAGCTACGGGACATCCCTCCACTTT
CASSYGTSLHF
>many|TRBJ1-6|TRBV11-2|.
TGTGCCAGCAGCTGGGGACCGCTCTTTAATTCACCCCTCCACTTT
CASSWGPLFNSPLHF
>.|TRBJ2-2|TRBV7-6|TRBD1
TGTGCCAGCAGCTTAGTACAGGGGACCGGGGAGCTGTTTTTT
CASSLVQGTGELFF
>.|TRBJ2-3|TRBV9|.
TGTGCCAGCAGCGTAGCAGGTAGCACAGATACGCAGTATTTT
CASSVAGSTDTQYF
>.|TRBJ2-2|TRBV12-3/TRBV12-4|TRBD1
TGTGCCAGCAGTTCCCTAGGGCGACAGGGGGCTCGGACCGGGGAGCTGTTTTTT
CASSSLGRQGARTGELFF
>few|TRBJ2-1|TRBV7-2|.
TGTGCCAGCAGACAGGGCAATGAGCAGTTCTTC
CASRQGNEQFF
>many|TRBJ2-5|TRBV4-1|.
TGCGCCAGCAGCCAAGATGGGGGAGAGACCCAGTACTTC
CASSQDGGETQYF
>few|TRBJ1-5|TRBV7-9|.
TGTGCCAGCAGCTTAGAGGAACAGCCCCAGCATTTT
CASSLEEQPQHF
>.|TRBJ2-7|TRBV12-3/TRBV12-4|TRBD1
TGTGCCAGCAGTACAGGACAGGGAAGGCCCTACGAGCAGTACTTC
CASSTGQGRPYEQYF
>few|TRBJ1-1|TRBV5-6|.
TGTGCCAGCAGCTTGACCGGACTCTCGAACACTGAAGCTTTCTTT
CASSLTGLSNTEAFF
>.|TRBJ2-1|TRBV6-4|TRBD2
TGTGCCAGCAGTGAGCTTAGCGGGGGAACCGGAGAGCAGTTCTTC
CASSELSGGTGEQFF
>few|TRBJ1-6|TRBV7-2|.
TGTGCCAGCAGCTTAGGGTCGGGTCTCTATAATTCACCCCTCCACTTT
CASSLGSGLYNSPLHF
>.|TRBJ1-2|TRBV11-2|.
TGTGCCAGCAGCTTATACAAGCACGACTACACCTTC
CASSLYKHDYTF
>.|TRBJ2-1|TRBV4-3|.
TGCGCCAGCAGCCAAGATCCCACGTACAATGAGCAGTTCTTC
CASSQDPTYNEQFF
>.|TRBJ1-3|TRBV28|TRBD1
TGTGCCAGCAGTTTACTTGACAGGGGGCGCGGAAACACCATATATTTT
CASSLLDRGRGNTIYF
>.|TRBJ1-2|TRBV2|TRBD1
TGTGCCAGCAGTGTACTTTTGGGACAGACGAACTACACCTTC
CASSVLLGQTNYTF